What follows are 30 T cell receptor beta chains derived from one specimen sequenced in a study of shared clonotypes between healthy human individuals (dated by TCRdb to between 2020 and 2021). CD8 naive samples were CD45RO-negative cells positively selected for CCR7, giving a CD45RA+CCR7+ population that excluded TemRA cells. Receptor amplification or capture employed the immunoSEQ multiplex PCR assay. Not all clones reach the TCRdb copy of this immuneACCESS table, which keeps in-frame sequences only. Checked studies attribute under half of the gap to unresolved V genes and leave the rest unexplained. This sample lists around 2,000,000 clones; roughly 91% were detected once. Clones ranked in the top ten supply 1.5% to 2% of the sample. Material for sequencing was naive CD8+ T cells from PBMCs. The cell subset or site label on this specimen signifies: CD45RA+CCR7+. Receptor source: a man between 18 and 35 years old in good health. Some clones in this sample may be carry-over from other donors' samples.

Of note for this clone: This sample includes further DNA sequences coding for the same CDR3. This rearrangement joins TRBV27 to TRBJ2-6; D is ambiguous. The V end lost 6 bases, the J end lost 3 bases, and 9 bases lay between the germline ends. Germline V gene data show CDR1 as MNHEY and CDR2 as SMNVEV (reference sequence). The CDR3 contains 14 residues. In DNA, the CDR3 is TGTGCCAGCAGCCTGAGTAGTGGGGCCAACGTCCTGACTTTC. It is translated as CASSLSSGANVLTF.

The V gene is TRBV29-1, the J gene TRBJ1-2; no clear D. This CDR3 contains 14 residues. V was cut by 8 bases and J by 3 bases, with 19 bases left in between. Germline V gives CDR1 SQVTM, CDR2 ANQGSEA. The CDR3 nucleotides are TGCAGCACCACAGCACCCGGTCCGGACTATGGCTACACCTTC. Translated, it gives CSTTAPGPDYGYTF.

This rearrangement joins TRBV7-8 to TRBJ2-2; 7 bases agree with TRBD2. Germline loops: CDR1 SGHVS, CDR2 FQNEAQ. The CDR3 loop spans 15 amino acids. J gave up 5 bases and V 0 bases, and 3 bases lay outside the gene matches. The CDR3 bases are TGTGCCAGCAGCTTAGCAGGAGCGGGGACCGGGGAGCTGTTTTTT. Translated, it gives CASSLAGAGTGELFF. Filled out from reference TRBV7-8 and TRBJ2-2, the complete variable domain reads GAGVSQSPRYKVAKRGQDVALRCDPISGHVSLFWYQQALGQGPEFLTYFQNEAQLDKSGLPSDRFFAERPEGSVSTLKIQRTQQEDSAVYLCASSLAGAGTGELFFGEGSRLTVL.

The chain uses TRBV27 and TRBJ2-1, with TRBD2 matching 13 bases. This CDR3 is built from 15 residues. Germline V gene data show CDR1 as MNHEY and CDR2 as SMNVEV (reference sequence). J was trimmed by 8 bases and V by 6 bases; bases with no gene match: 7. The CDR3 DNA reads TGTGCCAGCAGCAGACTAGCGGGAGGTCAGGATGAGCAGTTCTTC. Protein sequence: CASSRLAGGQDEQFF.

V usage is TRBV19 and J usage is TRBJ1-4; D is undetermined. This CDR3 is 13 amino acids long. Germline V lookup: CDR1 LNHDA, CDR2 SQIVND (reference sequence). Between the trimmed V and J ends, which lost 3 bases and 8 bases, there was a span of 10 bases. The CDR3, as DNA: TGTGCCAGTAGTATTAAGCCGGAAGAAAAACTGTTTTTT. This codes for CASSIKPEEKLFF.

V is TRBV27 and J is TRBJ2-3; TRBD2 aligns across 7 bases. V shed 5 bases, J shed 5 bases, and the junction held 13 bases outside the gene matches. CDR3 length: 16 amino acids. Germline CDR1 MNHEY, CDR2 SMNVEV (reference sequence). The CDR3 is CASSPAAGDSIDTQYF. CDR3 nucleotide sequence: TGTGCCAGCAGTCCGGCGGCGGGAGACTCGATAGATACGCAGTATTTT.

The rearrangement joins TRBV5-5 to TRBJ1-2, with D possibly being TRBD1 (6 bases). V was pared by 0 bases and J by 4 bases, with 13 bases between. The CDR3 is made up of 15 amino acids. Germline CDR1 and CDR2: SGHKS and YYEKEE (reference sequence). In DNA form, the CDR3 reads TGTGCCAGCAGCTTGGCTGGGGGCAGTACCTATGGCTACACCTTC. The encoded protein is CASSLAGGSTYGYTF.

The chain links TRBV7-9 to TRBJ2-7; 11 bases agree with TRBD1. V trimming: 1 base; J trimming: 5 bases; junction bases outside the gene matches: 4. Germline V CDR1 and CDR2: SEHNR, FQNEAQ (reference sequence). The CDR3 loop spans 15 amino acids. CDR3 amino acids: CASSLGDRGSHEQYF. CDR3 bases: TGTGCCAGCAGCTTAGGGGACAGGGGGTCCCACGAGCAGTACTTC.

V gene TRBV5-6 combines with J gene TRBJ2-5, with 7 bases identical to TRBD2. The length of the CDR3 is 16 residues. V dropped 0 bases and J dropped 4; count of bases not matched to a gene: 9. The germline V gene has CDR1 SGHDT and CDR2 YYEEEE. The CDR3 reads CASSLGRSGGGETQYF. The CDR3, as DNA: TGTGCCAGCAGCTTGGGAAGGTCGGGGGGAGGAGAGACCCAGTACTTC.

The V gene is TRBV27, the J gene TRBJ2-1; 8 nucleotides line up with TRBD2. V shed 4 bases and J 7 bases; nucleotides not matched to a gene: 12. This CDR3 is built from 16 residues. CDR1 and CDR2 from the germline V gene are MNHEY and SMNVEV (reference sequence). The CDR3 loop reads CASSSLLGRALNEQFF. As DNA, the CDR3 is TGTGCCAGCAGTTCCCTTCTCGGGAGGGCCTTAAATGAGCAGTTCTTC.

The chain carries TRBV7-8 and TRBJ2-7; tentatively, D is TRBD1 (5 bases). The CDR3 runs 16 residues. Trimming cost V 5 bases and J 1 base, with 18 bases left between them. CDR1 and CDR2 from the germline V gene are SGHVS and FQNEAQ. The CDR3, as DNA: TGTGCCAGCAGCCCACACCGGGCCAGGGATTCCTACGAGCAGTACTTC. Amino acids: CASSPHRARDSYEQYF.

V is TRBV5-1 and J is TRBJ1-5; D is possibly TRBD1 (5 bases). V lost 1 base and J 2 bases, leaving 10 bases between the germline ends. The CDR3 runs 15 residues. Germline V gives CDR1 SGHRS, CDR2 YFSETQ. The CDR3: CASSLSGEGNQPQHF. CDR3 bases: TGCGCCAGCAGCTTGTCGGGGGAGGGCAATCAGCCCCAGCATTTT. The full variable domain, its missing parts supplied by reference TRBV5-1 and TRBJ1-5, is KAGVTQTPRYLIKTRGQQVTLSCSPISGHRSVSWYQQTPGQGLQFLFEYFSETQRNKGNFPGRFSGRQFSNSRSEMNVSTLELGDSALYLCASSLSGEGNQPQHFGDGTRLSIL.

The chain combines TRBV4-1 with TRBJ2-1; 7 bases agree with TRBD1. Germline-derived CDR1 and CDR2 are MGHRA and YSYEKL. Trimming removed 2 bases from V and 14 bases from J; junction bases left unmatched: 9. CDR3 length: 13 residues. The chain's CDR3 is CASSQSKGAFEFF. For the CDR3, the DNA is TGCGCCAGCAGCCAATCTAAGGGGGCGTTTGAGTTCTTC.

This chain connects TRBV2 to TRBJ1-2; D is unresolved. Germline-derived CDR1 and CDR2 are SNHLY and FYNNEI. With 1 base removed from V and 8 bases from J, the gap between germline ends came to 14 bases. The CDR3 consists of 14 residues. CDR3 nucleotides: TGTGCCAGCAGTGAAGGTCAAGGGATTCAGGGCTACACCTTC. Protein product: CASSEGQGIQGYTF.

CDR3 protein: CASSGTSGSADTQYF. DNA for the CDR3: TGTGCCAGCAGCGGGACTAGCGGGAGCGCAGATACGCAGTATTTT. This chain uses TRBV7-9 with TRBJ2-3, with TRBD2 matching 14 bases. This CDR3 region has 15 residues. CDR1 and CDR2 (germline): SEHNR, FQNEAQ (reference sequence). Germline trimming cut 5 bases from V and 4 bases from J; bases unmatched to any gene: 2.

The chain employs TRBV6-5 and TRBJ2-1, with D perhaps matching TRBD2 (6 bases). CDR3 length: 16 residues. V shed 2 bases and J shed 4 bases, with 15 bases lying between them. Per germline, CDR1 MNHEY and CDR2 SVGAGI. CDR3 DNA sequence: TGTGCCAGCAGTTACGACGCGGGAAGGGTATACAATGAGCAGTTCTTC. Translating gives CASSYDAGRVYNEQFF.

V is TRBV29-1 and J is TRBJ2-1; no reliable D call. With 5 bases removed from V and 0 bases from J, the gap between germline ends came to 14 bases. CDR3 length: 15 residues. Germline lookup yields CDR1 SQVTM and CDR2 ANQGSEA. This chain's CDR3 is CSVQAAFLSYNEQFF. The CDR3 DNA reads TGCAGCGTTCAGGCAGCTTTCCTCTCCTACAATGAGCAGTTCTTC.

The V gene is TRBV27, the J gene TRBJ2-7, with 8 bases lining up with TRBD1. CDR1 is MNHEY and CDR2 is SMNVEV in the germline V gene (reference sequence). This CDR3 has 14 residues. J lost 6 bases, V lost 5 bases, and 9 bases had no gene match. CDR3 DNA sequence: TGTGCCAGCAGTGGGGACAGGAGAAACAGCGAGCAGTACTTC. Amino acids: CASSGDRRNSEQYF.

The CDR3 loop reads CASSFSAVETQYF. CDR3 bases: TGTGCCAGCAGTTTCTCGGCGGTTGAGACCCAGTACTTC. The V and J genes are TRBV28 and TRBJ2-5, with D hard to call. The CDR3 has 13 residues. V was clipped by 3 bases and J by 5 bases, with 10 bases between them. Germline V gene sequence: CDR1 MDHEN, CDR2 SYDVKM.

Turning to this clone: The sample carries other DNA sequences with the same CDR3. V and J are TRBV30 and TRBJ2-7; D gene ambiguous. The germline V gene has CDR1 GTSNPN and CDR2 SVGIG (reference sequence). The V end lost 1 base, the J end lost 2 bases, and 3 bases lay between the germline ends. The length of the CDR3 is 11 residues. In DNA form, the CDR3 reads TGTGCCTGGAGTGGGACCTACGAGCAGTACTTC. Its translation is CAWSGTYEQYF.

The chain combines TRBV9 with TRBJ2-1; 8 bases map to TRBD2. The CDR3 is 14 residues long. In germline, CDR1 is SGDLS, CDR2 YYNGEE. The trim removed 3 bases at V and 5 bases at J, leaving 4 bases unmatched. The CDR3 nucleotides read TGTGCCAGCAGCGATGGGACTAGAAACAATGAGCAGTTCTTC. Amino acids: CASSDGTRNNEQFF. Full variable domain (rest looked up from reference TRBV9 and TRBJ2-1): DSGVTQTPKHLITATGQRVTLRCSPRSGDLSVYWYQQSLDQGLQFLIQYYNGEERAKGNILERFSAQQFPDLHSELNLSSLELGDSALYFCASSDGTRNNEQFFGPGTRLTVL.

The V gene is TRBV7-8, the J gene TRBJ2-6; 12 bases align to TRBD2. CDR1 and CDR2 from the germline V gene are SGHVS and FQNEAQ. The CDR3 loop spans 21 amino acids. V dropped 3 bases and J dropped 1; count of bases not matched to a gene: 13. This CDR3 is CASSFLILAGGPASGANVLTF. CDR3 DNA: TGTGCCAGCAGCTTCCTGATTCTAGCGGGAGGGCCAGCGTCTGGGGCCAACGTCCTGACTTTC.

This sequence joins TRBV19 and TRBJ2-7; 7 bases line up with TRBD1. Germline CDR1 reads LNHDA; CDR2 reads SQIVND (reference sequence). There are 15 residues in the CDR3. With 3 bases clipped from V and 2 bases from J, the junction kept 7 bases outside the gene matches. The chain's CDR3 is CASSIMRQGTYEQYF. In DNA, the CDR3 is TGTGCCAGTAGTATCATGCGACAGGGCACCTACGAGCAGTACTTC.

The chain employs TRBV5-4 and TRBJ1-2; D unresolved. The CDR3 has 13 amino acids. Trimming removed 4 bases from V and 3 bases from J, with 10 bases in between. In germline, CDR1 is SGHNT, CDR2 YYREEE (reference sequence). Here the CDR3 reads CASSDQTDYGYTF. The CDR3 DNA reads TGTGCCAGCAGCGACCAGACGGACTATGGCTACACCTTC.

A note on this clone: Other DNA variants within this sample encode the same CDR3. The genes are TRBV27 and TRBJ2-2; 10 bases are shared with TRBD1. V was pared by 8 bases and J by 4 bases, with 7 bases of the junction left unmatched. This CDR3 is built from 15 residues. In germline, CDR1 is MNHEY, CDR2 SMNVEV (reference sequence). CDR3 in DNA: TGTGCCAGCTCTTGGGACAGGGGAGGCACCGGGGAGCTGTTTTTT. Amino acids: CASSWDRGGTGELFF.

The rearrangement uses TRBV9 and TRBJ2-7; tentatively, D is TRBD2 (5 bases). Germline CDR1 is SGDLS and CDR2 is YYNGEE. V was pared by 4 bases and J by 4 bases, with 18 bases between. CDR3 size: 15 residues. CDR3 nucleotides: TGTGCCAGCAGCTCTAACGGGGATAGCGAATACGAGCAGTACTTC. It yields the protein CASSSNGDSEYEQYF.

CDR3 region: CASSTDRAKFSSYEQYF. CDR3 nucleotide sequence: TGTGCCAGCAGCACCGACAGGGCCAAATTTAGCTCCTACGAGCAGTACTTC. This rearrangement joins TRBV5-4 to TRBJ2-7; 7 bases agree with TRBD1. CDR3 length: 17 residues. The germline gives CDR1 SGHNT, CDR2 YYREEE (reference sequence). V shed 4 bases, J shed 0 bases, and the junction held 13 bases outside the gene matches.

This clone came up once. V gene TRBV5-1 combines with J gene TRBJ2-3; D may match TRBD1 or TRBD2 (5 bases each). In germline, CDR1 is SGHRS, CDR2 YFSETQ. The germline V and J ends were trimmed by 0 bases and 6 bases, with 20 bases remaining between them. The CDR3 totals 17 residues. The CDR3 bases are TGCGCCAGCAGCTTGGAGAGGAGAGGGACGATGCTGGATACGCAGTATTTT. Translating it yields CASSLERRGTMLDTQYF.

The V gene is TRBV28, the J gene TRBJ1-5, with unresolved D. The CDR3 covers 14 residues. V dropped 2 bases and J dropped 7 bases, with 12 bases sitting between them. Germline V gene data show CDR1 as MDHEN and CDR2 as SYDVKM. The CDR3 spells CASSLRPLMQPQHF. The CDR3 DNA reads TGTGCCAGCAGTTTAAGACCGCTGATGCAGCCCCAGCATTTT.

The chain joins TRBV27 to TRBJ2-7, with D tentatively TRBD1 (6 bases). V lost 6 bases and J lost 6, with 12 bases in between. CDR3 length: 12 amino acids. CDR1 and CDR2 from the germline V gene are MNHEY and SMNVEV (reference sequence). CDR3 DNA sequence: TGTGCCAGCAGGACAACAGGGTCCGAGCAGTACTTC. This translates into CASRTTGSEQYF.